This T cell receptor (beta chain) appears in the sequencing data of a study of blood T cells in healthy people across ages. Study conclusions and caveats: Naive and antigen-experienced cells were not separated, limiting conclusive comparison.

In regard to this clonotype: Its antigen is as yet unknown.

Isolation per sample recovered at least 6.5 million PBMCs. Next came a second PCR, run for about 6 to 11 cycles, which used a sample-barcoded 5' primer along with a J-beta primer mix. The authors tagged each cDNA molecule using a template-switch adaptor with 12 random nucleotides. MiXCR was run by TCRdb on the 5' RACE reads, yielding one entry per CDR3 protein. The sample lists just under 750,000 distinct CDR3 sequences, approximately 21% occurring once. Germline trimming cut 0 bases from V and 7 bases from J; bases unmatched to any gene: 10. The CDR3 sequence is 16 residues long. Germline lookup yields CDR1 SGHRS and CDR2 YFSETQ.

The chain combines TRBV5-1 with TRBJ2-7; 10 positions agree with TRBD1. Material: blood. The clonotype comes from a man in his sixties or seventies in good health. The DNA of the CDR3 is TGCGCCAGCAGCTTGGCCGGGGAGACAGGGGGCCGTGAGCAGTACTTC. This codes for CASSLAGETGGREQYF.